The source of this T cell receptor beta chain is a study of beta chain features in type 1 diabetes. Regarding the study as a whole: More deletions and fewer insertions at VDJ junctions were found in patients with type 1 diabetes. Moderate but significant shortening of TCRB CDR3s was recorded in all four CD4+ subsets from Type 1 diabetes patients.

With respect to this clone: Its antigen is not identified.

The investigators reverse transcribed all of the isolated RNA, so they sequenced expressed TCRB transcripts. Data came from immunoSEQ multiplex PCR; TCRdb stores just in-frame clones and leaves some out. Of around 180,000 clones detected, approximately 7.8% appear once; the ten largest clones hold 0.94%. V lost 6 bases and J lost 3, with 4 bases in between. The CDR3 sequence is 11 residues long. The germline V gene encodes CDR1 MDHEN and CDR2 SYDVKM. A sort by CD45RO/CCR7/CD25/CD127/CD95/CD27 yielded CD4+ naive, central memory, regulatory and stem cell-like memory cells. V usage is TRBV28 and J usage is TRBJ2-3, with no clear D. Source material: central memory CD4+ T cells from blood. The origin of this receptor is a woman aged 40-49 years with type 1 diabetes. The CDR3 region has the DNA TGTGCCAGCAGGAGTACAGATACGCAGTATTTT. It codes for CASRSTDTQYF.